The 18 T cell receptor beta chains below come from one sample, sequenced in a study of molecular identifiers for immune sequencing clone quantification. TCRdb ran MiXCR on the PCR reads and lists one entry per CDR3 protein. The table lists tens of thousands of distinct CDR3 sequences, 15% to 20% of them singletons. Sequencing was done on a sample of naive CD8+ T cells from blood, with Jurkat cell RNA spiked in. Subset meaning: FACS-sorted CD8+CD4-CCR7+CD45RA+ naive T cells. These receptors were taken from a human donor in good health. Some libraries in this study had Jurkat cell RNA spiked in.

This clonotype was detected many times. The genes are TRBV27 and TRBJ1-5; 9 positions agree with TRBD1. The trim removed 7 bases at V and 5 bases at J, leaving 3 bases unmatched. Germline V lookup: CDR1 MNHEY, CDR2 SMNVEV (reference sequence). The CDR3 loop spans 13 amino acids. The DNA for the CDR3 is TGTGCCAGCAAGGGGACAGGGTATCAGCCCCAGCATTTT. It translates to CASKGTGYQPQHF.

The chain couples TRBV27 to TRBJ1-2; no definite D call. Germline loops: CDR1 MNHEY, CDR2 SMNVEV (reference sequence). Trimming removed 1 base at V and 2 bases at J, with 8 bases between. This CDR3 spans 14 amino acids. CDR3 amino acids: CASSLLGGNYGYTF. The CDR3 coding sequence is TGTGCCAGCAGTTTATTGGGAGGGAACTATGGCTACACCTTC.

This clonotype showed up just a few times. This may be a read error, as it is one base from a much larger clone. The chain couples TRBV6-6 to TRBJ2-5; 10 nucleotides line up with TRBD2. The germline V gene has CDR1 MNHNY and CDR2 SVGAGI (reference sequence). CDR3 length: 16 amino acids. V was clipped by 6 bases and J by 1 base; unmatched bases: 8. CDR3 loop: CASSYGTSEFQETQYF. The CDR3 nucleotides are TGTGCCAGCAGCTATGGGACTAGCGAGTTCCAAGAGACCCAGTACTTC.

V and J are TRBV19 and TRBJ2-3; unclear D gene. V gave up 4 bases and J gave up 4 bases, with 9 bases separating them. Germline V gene lookup returns CDR1 LNHDA and CDR2 SQIVND (reference sequence). This CDR3 has 13 residues. In DNA form, the CDR3 reads TGTGCCAGTAGTAGCTTTGCGTCAGATACGCAGTATTTT. Its translation: CASSSFASDTQYF.

This clonotype came up many times. This chain joins TRBV7-9 and TRBJ2-7; D assignment may be TRBD1 or TRBD2 (7 bases each). The CDR3 is 16 amino acids. Germline V lookup: CDR1 SEHNR, CDR2 FQNEAQ (reference sequence). V was shortened by 5 bases and J by 6 bases, with 23 bases between the two germline ends. The CDR3 sequence: CASSPLPRGGHPEQYF. The CDR3 nucleotides are TGTGCCAGCAGCCCCCTCCCCAGGGGGGGCCACCCCGAGCAGTACTTC.

This clonotype was seen at least ten times. The J gene is TRBJ2-7, the V gene TRBV27; D not resolved. V was pared by 4 bases and J by 3 bases, with 10 bases between. The CDR3 spans 13 residues. Per the germline V gene, CDR1 is MNHEY and CDR2 is SMNVEV (reference sequence). CDR3 sequence reads: CASSSRPVYEQYF. CDR3 DNA: TGTGCCAGCAGTTCCCGCCCCGTCTACGAGCAGTACTTC.

In this sample, this clonotype turned up many times. The chain carries TRBV20-1 and TRBJ2-7, with D unresolved. Germline V CDR1 and CDR2: DFQATT, SNEGSKA (reference sequence). CDR3 length: 12 residues. DNA of the CDR3: TGCAGCGGACGTGACATCTCCTACGAGCAGTACTTC. This encodes CSGRDISYEQYF.

This clonotype was observed many times. The chain carries TRBV2 and TRBJ1-5; TRBD1 might be the D (6 bases). The CDR3 contains 18 residues. Germline loops: CDR1 SNHLY, CDR2 FYNNEI. V dropped 4 bases and J dropped 4 bases, with 23 bases sitting between them. CDR3 in DNA: TGTGCCAGCAGTGCCTGGACCCTCGAAGGACAGAGTAATCAGCCCCAGCATTTT. The encoded protein is CASSAWTLEGQSNQPQHF.

This clonotype was found many times. The genes are TRBV12-3 or TRBV12-4 and TRBJ1-5; D unclear. V was clipped by 1 base and J by 7 bases, with 5 bases between them. The CDR3 is 12 amino acids. The CDR3 is CASSLGFQPQHF. The CDR3 coding sequence is TGTGCCAGCAGTTTAGGGTTCCAGCCCCAGCATTTT.

This clonotype has ten or more counts. This chain joins TRBV7-9 and TRBJ2-1; no firm D call. Per the germline V gene, CDR1 is SEHNR and CDR2 is FQNEAQ (reference sequence). The CDR3 loop spans 11 amino acids. V was clipped by 3 bases and J by 9 bases, with 6 bases between them. The CDR3 is CASSLAFEQFF. CDR3 sequence (DNA): TGTGCCAGCAGCTTGGCCTTTGAGCAGTTCTTC.

This clonotype appeared a few times. The J gene is TRBJ2-3, the V gene TRBV2, with TRBD2 matching over 12 bases. J lost 1 base, V lost 4 bases, and 9 bases had no gene match. The CDR3 consists of 18 residues. CDR1 is SNHLY and CDR2 is FYNNEI in the germline V gene. The CDR3 spells CASSVSSGRGVGTDTQYF. The CDR3, as DNA: TGTGCCAGCAGTGTATCTAGCGGGAGGGGAGTTGGCACAGATACGCAGTATTTT.

The table lists this clonotype with many counts. The V gene is TRBV14, the J gene TRBJ2-7; D might be TRBD2 (5 bases). CDR3 size: 14 residues. CDR1 SGHDN and CDR2 FVKESK come from the germline V gene. V shed 4 bases and J shed 7 bases, with 17 bases lying between them. The CDR3 DNA follows: TGTGCCAGCAGCCGCGAGGACCGGGATCCAGAGCAGTACTTC. This codes for CASSREDRDPEQYF.

About this clonotype: At one boundary the junction diverges from the germline segment, which might be a read error. This chain joins TRBV5-3 and TRBJ2-2, with 11 positions matching TRBD2. TRBV5-3 is given ORF status, its function remaining uncertain. The CDR3 covers 16 residues. CDR3 amino acids: CASSLRLAGTTGELFF. The CDR3, as DNA: TGCGCCAGCAGCCTTAGACTAGCGGGGACCACCGGGGAGCTGTTTTTT.

Note on this clonotype: A much larger clonotype is one base distant, so this may be a read error. The missing conserved phenylalanine or tryptophan at the end of this CDR3 makes a read error likely. The chain links TRBV12-5 to TRBJ2-4; 7 bases align to TRBD2. J gave up 0 bases and V 5 bases, and 10 bases lay outside the gene matches. This CDR3 is built from 17 residues. Germline V CDR1 and CDR2: LGHNT, FRNRAP. CDR3 in amino acids: CASGQSAGGGAKNIQYL. CDR3 sequence (DNA): TGTGCTAGTGGTCAATCGGCGGGCGGGGGAGCCAAAAACATTCAGTACCTC.

This clonotype was seen ten or more times. The chain employs TRBV6-2 or TRBV6-3 and TRBJ1-5, with D hard to call. The V and J ends lost 7 bases and 5 bases respectively, with 12 bases between them. The V gene's germline CDR1 is MNHEY and CDR2 SVGEGT. There are 13 residues in the CDR3. CDR3 sequence: CASTPESYQPQHF. In DNA form, the CDR3 reads TGTGCCAGCACCCCCGAGAGTTATCAGCCCCAGCATTTT.

This clonotype has a count of ten or more. This chain joins TRBV18 and TRBJ1-1; no clear D. The CDR3 totals 13 residues. The V end was cut by 3 bases, the J end by 4 bases, with 9 bases between. Germline V gene sequence: CDR1 KGHSH, CDR2 LQKENI. The CDR3 bases are TGTGCCAGCTCACCGCGTGTGGGCACTGAAGCTTTCTTT. Protein: CASSPRVGTEAFF.

This clonotype was seen ten or more times. V is TRBV6-2 or TRBV6-3 and J is TRBJ1-1; D gene ambiguous. The CDR3 is 13 residues long. From germline, CDR1 is MNHEY and CDR2 SVGEGT. V was pared by 7 bases and J by 4 bases, with 13 bases between. CDR3 protein: CASTQVAATEAFF. DNA for the CDR3: TGTGCCAGCACCCAAGTGGCAGCCACTGAAGCTTTCTTT.

Notes on this clonotype: It may be a read error: a sequence one base away is much more abundant. The rearrangement joins TRBV9 to TRBJ2-3, with D possibly called TRBD1 or TRBD2 (6 bases each). Germline V lookup: CDR1 SGDLS, CDR2 YYNGEE. The CDR3 has 17 amino acids. Trimming pared 4 bases from V and 4 bases from J, leaving 22 bases between. The CDR3 DNA is TGTGCCAGCAGCTCGAAGGGGGGCGGGCCTAGCGCAGATACGCAGTATTTT. Translating gives CASSSKGGGPSADTQYF. Based on the CDR3 plus reference TRBV9 and TRBJ2-3, the full variable domain is DSGVTQTPKHLITATGQRVTLRCSPRSGDLSVYWYQQSLDQGLQFLIQYYNGEERAKGNILERFSAQQFPDLHSELNLSSLELGDSALYFCASSSKGGGPSADTQYFGPGTRLTVL.